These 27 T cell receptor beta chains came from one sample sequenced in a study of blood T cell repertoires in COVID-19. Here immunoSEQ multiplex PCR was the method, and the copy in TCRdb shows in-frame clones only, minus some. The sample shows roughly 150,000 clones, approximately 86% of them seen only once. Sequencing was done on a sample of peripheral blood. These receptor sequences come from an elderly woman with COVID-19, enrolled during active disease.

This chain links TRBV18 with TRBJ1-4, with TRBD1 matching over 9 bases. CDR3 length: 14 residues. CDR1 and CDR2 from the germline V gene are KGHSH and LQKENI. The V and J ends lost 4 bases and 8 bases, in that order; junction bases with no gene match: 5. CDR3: CASSLDRGREKLFF. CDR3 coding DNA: TGTGCCAGCTCACTGGACAGGGGAAGGGAAAAACTGTTTTTT.

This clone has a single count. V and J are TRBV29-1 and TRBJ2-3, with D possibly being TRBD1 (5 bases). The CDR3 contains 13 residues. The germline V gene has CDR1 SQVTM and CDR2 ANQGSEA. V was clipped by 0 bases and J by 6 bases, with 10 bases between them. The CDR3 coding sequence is TGCAGCGTTGAAGATCCAGGGTGGGATACGCAGTATTTT. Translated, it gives CSVEDPGWDTQYF.

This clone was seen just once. This CDR3 is CASRQGAYEQYF. CDR3 in DNA: TGTGCCAGCCGGCAGGGGGCCTACGAGCAGTACTTC. V is TRBV6-5 and J is TRBJ2-7, with 7 bases that match TRBD1. The V segment lost 8 bases and the J segment 2 bases; nucleotides outside the gene matches: 3. This CDR3 contains 12 residues. Germline-derived CDR1 and CDR2 are MNHEY and SVGAGI.

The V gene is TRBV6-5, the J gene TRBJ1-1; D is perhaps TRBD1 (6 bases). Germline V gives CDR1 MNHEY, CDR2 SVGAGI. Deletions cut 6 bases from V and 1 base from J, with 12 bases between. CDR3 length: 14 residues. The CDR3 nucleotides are TGTGCCAGCAGCTCCAGGGGCAAGAACACTGAAGCTTTCTTT. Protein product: CASSSRGKNTEAFF.

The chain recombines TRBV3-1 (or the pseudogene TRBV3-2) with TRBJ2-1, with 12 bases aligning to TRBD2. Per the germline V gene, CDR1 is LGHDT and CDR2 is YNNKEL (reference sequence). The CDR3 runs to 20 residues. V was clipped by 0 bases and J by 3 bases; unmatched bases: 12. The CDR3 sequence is CASSQERVTSGSGDYNEQFF. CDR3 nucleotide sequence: TGTGCCAGCAGCCAAGAGAGGGTGACTAGCGGGAGCGGGGACTACAATGAGCAGTTCTTC.

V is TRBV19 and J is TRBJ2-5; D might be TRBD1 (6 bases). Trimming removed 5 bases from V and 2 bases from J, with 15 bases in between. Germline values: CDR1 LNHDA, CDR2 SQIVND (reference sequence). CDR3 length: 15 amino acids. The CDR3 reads CASSPSQTGQETQYF. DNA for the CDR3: TGTGCCAGTAGTCCTAGTCAGACAGGACAAGAGACCCAGTACTTC.

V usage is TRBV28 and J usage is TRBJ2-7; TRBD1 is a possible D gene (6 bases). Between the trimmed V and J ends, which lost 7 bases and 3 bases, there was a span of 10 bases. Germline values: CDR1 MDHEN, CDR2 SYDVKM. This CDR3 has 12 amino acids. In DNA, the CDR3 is TGTGCCAGCACCCTGGACAGCTACGAGCAGTACTTC. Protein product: CASTLDSYEQYF.

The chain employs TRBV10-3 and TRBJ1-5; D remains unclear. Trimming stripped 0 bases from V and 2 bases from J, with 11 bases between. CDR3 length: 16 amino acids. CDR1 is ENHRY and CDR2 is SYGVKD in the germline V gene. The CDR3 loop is CAISESNPEGNQPQHF. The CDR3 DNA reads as TGTGCCATCAGTGAGTCGAACCCGGAGGGCAATCAGCCCCAGCATTTT.

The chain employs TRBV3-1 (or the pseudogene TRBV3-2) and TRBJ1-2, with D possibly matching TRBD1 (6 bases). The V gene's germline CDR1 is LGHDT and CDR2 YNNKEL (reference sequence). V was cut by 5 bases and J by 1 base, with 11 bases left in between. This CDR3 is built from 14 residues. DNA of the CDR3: TGTGCCAGCAGCGACGGACAGTATAACTATGGCTACACCTTC. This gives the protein CASSDGQYNYGYTF.

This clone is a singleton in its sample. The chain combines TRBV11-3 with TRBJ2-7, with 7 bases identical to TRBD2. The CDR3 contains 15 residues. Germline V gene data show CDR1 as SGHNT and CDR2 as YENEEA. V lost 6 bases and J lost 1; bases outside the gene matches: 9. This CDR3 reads CASSLGSGDSYEQYF. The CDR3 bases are TGTGCCAGCAGTCTTGGGAGCGGGGATTCCTACGAGCAGTACTTC.

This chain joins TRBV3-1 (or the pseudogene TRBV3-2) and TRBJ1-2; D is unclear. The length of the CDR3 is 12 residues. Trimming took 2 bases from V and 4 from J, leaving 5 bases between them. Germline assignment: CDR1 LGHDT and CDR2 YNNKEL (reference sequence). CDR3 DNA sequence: TGTGCCAGCAGCCAACGGTCCTATGGCTACACCTTC. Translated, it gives CASSQRSYGYTF.

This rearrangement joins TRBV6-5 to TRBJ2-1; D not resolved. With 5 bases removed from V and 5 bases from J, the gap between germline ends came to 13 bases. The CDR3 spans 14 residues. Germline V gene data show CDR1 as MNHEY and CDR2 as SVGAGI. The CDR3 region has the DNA TGTGCCAGCAGTCTCTTACCTATTAACAATGAGCAGTTCTTC. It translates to CASSLLPINNEQFF.

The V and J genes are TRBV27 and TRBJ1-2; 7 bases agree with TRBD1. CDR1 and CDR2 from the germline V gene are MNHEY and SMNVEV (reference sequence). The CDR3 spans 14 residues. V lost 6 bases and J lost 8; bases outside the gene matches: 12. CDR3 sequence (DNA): TGTGCCAGCAGAGGCACCTTAGACAGGGAGGGCTACACCTTC. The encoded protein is CASRGTLDREGYTF.

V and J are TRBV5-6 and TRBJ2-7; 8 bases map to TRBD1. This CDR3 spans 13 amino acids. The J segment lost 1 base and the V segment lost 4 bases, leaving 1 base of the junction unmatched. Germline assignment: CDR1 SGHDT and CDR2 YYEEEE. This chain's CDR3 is CASSGDRSYEQYF. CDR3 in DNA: TGTGCCAGCAGCGGGGACAGGTCCTACGAGCAGTACTTC.

The DNA of the CDR3 is TGTGCCAGTTCAACTACACTCCCCTACGAGCAGTACTTC. This encodes CASSTTLPYEQYF. The chain recombines TRBV28 with TRBJ2-7; D not certain. This CDR3 spans 13 amino acids. Germline V gene data show CDR1 as MDHEN and CDR2 as SYDVKM. V lost 9 bases and J 2 bases, leaving 14 bases between the germline ends.

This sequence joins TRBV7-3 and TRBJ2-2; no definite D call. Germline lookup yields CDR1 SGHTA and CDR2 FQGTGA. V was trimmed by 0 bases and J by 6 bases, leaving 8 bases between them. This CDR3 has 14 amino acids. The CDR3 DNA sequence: TGTGCCAGCAGCTTAACGATTGAGGCCGGGGAGCTGTTTTTT. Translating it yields CASSLTIEAGELFF. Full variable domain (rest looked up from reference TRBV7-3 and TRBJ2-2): GAGVSQTPSNKVTEKGKYVELRCDPISGHTALYWYRQSLGQGPEFLIYFQGTGAADDSGLPNDRFFAVRPEGSVSTLKIQRTERGDSAVYLCASSLTIEAGELFFGEGSRLTVL.

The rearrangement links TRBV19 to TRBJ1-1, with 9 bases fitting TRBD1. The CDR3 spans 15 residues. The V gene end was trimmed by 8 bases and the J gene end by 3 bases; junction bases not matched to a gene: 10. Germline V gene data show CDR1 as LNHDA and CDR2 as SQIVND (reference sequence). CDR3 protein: CASSRRDREHTEAFF. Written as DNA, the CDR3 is TGTGCCAGTTCTCGTCGGGACAGGGAGCACACTGAAGCTTTCTTT.

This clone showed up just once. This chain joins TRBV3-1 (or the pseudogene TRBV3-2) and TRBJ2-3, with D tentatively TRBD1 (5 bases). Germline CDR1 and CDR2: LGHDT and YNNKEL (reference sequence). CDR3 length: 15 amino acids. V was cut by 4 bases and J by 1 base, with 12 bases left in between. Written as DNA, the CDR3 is TGTGCCAGCAGCCGCCTAGGGGCGGGCACAGATACGCAGTATTTT. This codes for CASSRLGAGTDTQYF.

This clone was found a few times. The CDR3 sequence is CASSSSAHNEQFF. The CDR3 nucleotides are TGTGCCAGCAGTTCCAGCGCCCACAATGAGCAGTTCTTC. This sequence joins TRBV6-2 or TRBV6-3 and TRBJ2-1; D is unclear. Germline V gene sequence: CDR1 MNHEY, CDR2 SVGEGT. V lost 4 bases to trimming and J lost 5 bases, with 9 bases between them. The CDR3 has 13 amino acids.

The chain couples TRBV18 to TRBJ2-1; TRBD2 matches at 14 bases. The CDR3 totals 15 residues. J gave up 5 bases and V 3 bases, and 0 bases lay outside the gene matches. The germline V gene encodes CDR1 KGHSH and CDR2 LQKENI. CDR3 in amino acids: CASSPGLAGDNEQFF. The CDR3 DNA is TGTGCCAGCTCACCGGGACTAGCGGGGGACAATGAGCAGTTCTTC.

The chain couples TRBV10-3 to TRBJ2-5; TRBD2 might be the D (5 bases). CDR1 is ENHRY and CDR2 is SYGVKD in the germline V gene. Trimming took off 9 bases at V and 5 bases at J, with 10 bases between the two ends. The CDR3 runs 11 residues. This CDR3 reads CAISGGETQYF. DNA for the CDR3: TGTGCCATAAGCGGCGGGGAGACCCAGTACTTC.

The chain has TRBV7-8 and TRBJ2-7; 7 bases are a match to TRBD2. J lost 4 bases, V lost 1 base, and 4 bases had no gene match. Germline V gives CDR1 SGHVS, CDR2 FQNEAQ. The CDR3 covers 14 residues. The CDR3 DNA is TGTGCCAGCAGCTTAGGCGGGAGCAAGTACGAGCAGTACTTC. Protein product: CASSLGGSKYEQYF.

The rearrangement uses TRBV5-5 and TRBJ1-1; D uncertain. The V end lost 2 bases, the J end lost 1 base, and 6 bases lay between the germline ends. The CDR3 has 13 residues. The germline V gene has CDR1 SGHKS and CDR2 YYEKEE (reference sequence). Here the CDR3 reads CASSFFRNTEAFF. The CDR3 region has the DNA TGTGCCAGCAGCTTTTTCAGGAACACTGAAGCTTTCTTT.

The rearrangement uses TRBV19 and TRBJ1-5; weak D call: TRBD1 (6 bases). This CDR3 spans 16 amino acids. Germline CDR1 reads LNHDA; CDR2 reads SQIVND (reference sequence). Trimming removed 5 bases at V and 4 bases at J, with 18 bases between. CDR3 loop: CASSLSTGRGNQPQHF. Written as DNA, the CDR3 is TGTGCCAGTAGTTTATCGACAGGAAGGGGGAATCAGCCCCAGCATTTT.

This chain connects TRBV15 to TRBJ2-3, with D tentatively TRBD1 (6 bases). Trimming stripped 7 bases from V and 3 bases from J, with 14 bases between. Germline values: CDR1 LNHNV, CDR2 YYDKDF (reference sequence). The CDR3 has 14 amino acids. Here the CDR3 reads CATTQGGLTDTQYF. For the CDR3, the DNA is TGTGCCACCACCCAAGGGGGTCTTACAGATACGCAGTATTTT.

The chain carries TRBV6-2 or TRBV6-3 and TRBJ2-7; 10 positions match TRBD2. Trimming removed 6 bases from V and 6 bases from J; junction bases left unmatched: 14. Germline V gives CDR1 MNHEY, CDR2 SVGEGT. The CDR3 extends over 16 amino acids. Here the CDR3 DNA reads TGTGCCAGCAGCCTATCCGGGACTAGCGTTCCAAGCGAGCAGTACTTC. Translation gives CASSLSGTSVPSEQYF.

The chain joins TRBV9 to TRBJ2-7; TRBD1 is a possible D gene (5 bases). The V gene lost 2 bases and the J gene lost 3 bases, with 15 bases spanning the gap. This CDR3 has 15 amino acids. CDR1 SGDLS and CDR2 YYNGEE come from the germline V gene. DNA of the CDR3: TGTGCCAGCAGCGTCGGGCAGGGCGGATTCTACGAGCAGTACTTC. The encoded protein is CASSVGQGGFYEQYF.